Listed below are T cell receptor beta chains from one sample, sequenced in a study of cytomegalovirus exposure and HLA in healthy donors. Clones were read by immunoSEQ multiplex PCR, and TCRdb kept only the in-frame ones, dropping some. The data show 190,000 or so clones, around four fifths seen once. Specimen: PBMCs. Receptor source: a man over 45 in good health and CMV-seronegative. CDR3s include the opening cysteine and the closing phenylalanine or tryptophan. Fields, in order: clone size, J gene, D gene, V gene, CDR3 protein, CDR3 DNA. A D gene is named only where the DNA matches it firmly. Some rows mark clone size as missing; the rest say once, few, many or name a class of expanded clone.

NA TRBJ1-2 NA TRBV7-9 CASSFRALNYGYTF TGTGCCAGCAGCTTCAGGGCGCTTAACTATGGCTACACCTTC
NA TRBJ2-6 NA TRBV11-2 CASSFSGANVLTF TGTGCCAGCAGCTTCTCCGGGGCCAACGTCCTGACTTTC
NA TRBJ1-3 NA TRBV27 CASKPGSGGNTIYF TGTGCCAGCAAACCGGGAAGCGGAGGAAACACCATATATTTT
NA TRBJ2-7 TRBD1 TRBV4-2 CASSLNRGMRYEQYF TGTGCCAGCAGCTTAAACAGGGGGATGAGGTACGAGCAGTACTTC
NA TRBJ2-5 NA TRBV7-2 CASSPGRERTQYF TGTGCCAGCAGCCCGGGGCGGGAAAGGACCCAGTACTTC
NA TRBJ1-1 NA TRBV2 CASTPNIGVNTEAFF TGTGCCAGCACCCCGAACATCGGAGTTAACACTGAAGCTTTCTTT
NA TRBJ1-1 TRBD1 TRBV18 CASSPRTGSYRLMNTEAFF TGTGCCAGCTCTCCGAGGACAGGGTCGTACCGACTCATGAACACTGAAGCTTTCTTT
NA TRBJ1-2 NA TRBV11-2 CASSLVRGSRGYTF TGTGCCAGCAGCTTAGTCAGGGGCTCTCGCGGCTACACCTTC
NA TRBJ1-2 NA TRBV6-5 CASSYSPTGNYGYTF TGTGCCAGCAGTTACTCTCCCACAGGGAACTATGGCTACACCTTC
NA TRBJ2-7 TRBD2 TRBV5-1 CASSFREREGGFYEQYF TGCGCCAGCAGCTTCAGGGAGCGGGAGGGCGGATTCTACGAGCAGTACTTC
NA TRBJ2-3 NA TRBV2 CASSTGTRTDTQYF TGTGCCAGCAGTACCGGGACACGAACAGATACGCAGTATTTT
NA TRBJ2-1 TRBD2 TRBV2 CASSAQGLAGVRDEQFF TGTGCCAGCAGTGCCCAAGGACTAGCGGGAGTGCGCGATGAGCAGTTCTTC
NA TRBJ1-2 NA TRBV6-6 CASSLNSDNYGYTF TGTGCCAGCAGTTTGAACAGTGATAACTATGGCTACACCTTC
NA TRBJ2-5 NA TRBV7-2 CASSLAHRERQETQYF TGTGCCAGCAGCTTGGCCCACAGGGAACGGCAAGAGACCCAGTACTTC
NA TRBJ2-3 TRBD2 TRBV7-3 CASSPQLAGGRDTQYF TGTGCCAGCAGCCCCCAGCTAGCGGGAGGCCGAGATACGCAGTATTTT
once TRBJ2-3 TRBD2 TRBV11-3 CASSLSGSGDTQYF TGTGCCAGCAGCCTCAGCGGGAGCGGGGATACGCAGTATTTT
NA TRBJ2-7 TRBD1 TRBV11-2 CASSPGQGDYEQYF TGTGCCAGCAGCCCAGGACAGGGTGATTACGAGCAGTACTTC
NA TRBJ1-5 TRBD1 TRBV11-3 CAVFPGQGTPEGNQPQHF TGTGCCGTCTTTCCGGGACAGGGAACGCCCGAGGGCAATCAGCCCCAGCATTTT
NA TRBJ1-1 TRBD1 TRBV28 CASSPPTGVNTEAFF TGTGCCAGCAGTCCGCCGACAGGGGTGAACACTGAAGCTTTCTTT
NA TRBJ2-7 TRBD1 TRBV6-5 CASRTGQGRYEQYF TGTGCCAGCAGAACGGGACAGGGGAGGTACGAGCAGTACTTC
NA TRBJ1-2 NA TRBV6-5 CASSTRGGAGYGCTF TGTGCCAGCAGTACGCGGGGGGGCGCAGGCTATGGCTGCACCTTC
NA TRBJ2-3 NA TRBV5-8 CASSWTSTDTQYF TGTGCCAGCAGCTGGACTAGCACAGATACGCAGTATTTT
NA TRBJ1-6 TRBD1 TRBV6-5 CASSRTGGAGLHF TGTGCCAGCAGTAGGACAGGGGGCGCGGGCCTCCACTTT
few TRBJ1-5 NA TRBV6-6 CASRIQISSNQPQHF TGTGCCAGCAGGATACAGATTTCTAGCAATCAGCCCCAGCATTTT
NA TRBJ1-6 NA TRBV7-2 CASSLVPNSPLHF TGTGCCAGCAGCTTAGTTCCAAATTCACCCCTCCACTTT
NA TRBJ1-5 TRBD1 TRBV28 CASSSGQVGNQPQHF TGTGCCAGCAGTTCAGGACAGGTCGGCAATCAGCCCCAGCATTTT
NA TRBJ1-4 NA TRBV15 CATSRYGQTDNEKLFF TGTGCCACCAGCAGATACGGACAGACCGACAATGAAAAACTGTTTTTT
NA TRBJ2-7 TRBD2 TRBV9 CASSVGTSGEQYF TGTGCCAGCAGCGTTGGGACTAGCGGCGAGCAGTACTTC
NA TRBJ2-7 TRBD2 TRBV10-2 CASSDLLAVSSYEQYF TGCGCCAGCAGTGACCTACTAGCGGTTAGCTCCTACGAGCAGTACTTC
NA TRBJ2-5 NA TRBV7-2 CASSSLSSAYQETQYF TGTGCCAGCAGCTCCCTATCGAGTGCGTACCAAGAGACCCAGTACTTC
NA TRBJ2-7 NA TRBV6-4 CASSVEQGLFYEQYF TGTGCCAGCAGTGTGGAACAGGGATTGTTCTACGAGCAGTACTTC
NA TRBJ1-2 TRBD1 TRBV4-1 CASSQVRGTGGAGGYTF TGCGCCAGCAGCCAAGTCCGCGGGACAGGGGGCGCAGGTGGCTACACCTTC
NA TRBJ1-1 TRBD1 TRBV5-6 CASSPQTGTENTEAFF TGTGCCAGCAGCCCGCAAACCGGGACAGAGAACACTGAAGCTTTCTTT
NA TRBJ1-1 TRBD1 TRBV6-6 CASRPGQGMNTEAFF TGTGCCAGCAGACCGGGACAGGGGATGAACACTGAAGCTTTCTTT
few TRBJ1-1 NA TRBV5-4 CASSLIQGNTEAFF TGTGCCAGCAGCTTGATTCAGGGGAACACTGAAGCTTTCTTT
NA TRBJ2-2 NA TRBV5-1 CASSIKRTVLNPQSTGELFF TGCGCCAGCAGCATCAAAAGGACAGTACTTAATCCCCAGAGCACCGGGGAGCTGTTTTTT
NA TRBJ2-7 TRBD1 TRBV5-1 CASSLGDRTGRDEQYF TGCGCCAGCAGCTTGGGGGACAGGACAGGGCGGGACGAGCAGTACTTC
NA TRBJ2-2 TRBD2 TRBV7-9 CSSSSSGLAGVPGELFF TGTTCCAGCAGCTCGTCCGGACTAGCGGGAGTCCCCGGGGAGCTGTTTTTT
once TRBJ1-1 NA TRBV28 CASSLSRAEAFF TGTGCCAGCAGTTTATCCCGGGCTGAAGCTTTCTTT
NA TRBJ2-5 TRBD2 TRBV6-1 CASKRLAVLKETQYF TGTGCCAGCAAGAGGCTAGCGGTCCTCAAAGAGACCCAGTACTTC
NA TRBJ2-5 TRBD2 TRBV7-2 CASSLALAGGAGEDQETQYF TGTGCCAGCAGCTTAGCCCTAGCGGGAGGGGCGGGCGAGGACCAAGAGACCCAGTACTTC
NA TRBJ1-2 TRBD1 TRBV4-1 CASSQAQGASYGYTF TGCGCCAGCAGCCAAGCACAGGGGGCGAGCTATGGCTACACCTTC
NA TRBJ2-3 TRBD1 TRBV7-2 CASSYRGQTDTQYF TGTGCCAGCAGCTACAGGGGGCAAACAGATACGCAGTATTTT
NA TRBJ2-5 NA TRBV28 CASSFRVLQETQYF TGTGCCAGCAGTTTTCGCGTTTTGCAAGAGACCCAGTACTTC
NA TRBJ2-5 TRBD2 TRBV7-8 CASSWGLAGGPETQYF TGTGCCAGCAGCTGGGGACTAGCGGGAGGGCCGGAGACCCAGTACTTC
NA TRBJ1-2 NA TRBV30 CAWRSPDRGGYTF TGTGCCTGGAGGTCCCCGGACAGAGGTGGCTACACCTTC
NA TRBJ2-7 NA TRBV10-3 CAISDSDRYYEQYF TGTGCCATCAGTGATTCCGACAGATACTACGAGCAGTACTTC
NA TRBJ2-1 TRBD1 TRBV29-1 CSVAGGQGAGWQFF TGCAGCGTCGCTGGGGGACAGGGGGCTGGTTGGCAGTTCTTC
NA TRBJ1-3 TRBD1 TRBV4-3 CASSQGQGRNTIYF TGCGCCAGCAGCCAAGGACAGGGTAGAAACACCATATATTTT
NA TRBJ1-4 NA TRBV7-9 CASSLRQGGEKLFF TGTGCCAGCAGCTTAAGGCAGGGAGGGGAAAAACTGTTTTTT
NA TRBJ2-5 TRBD1 TRBV5-6 CASSYLTGHETQYF TGTGCCAGCAGTTATCTGACAGGGCACGAGACCCAGTACTTC
NA TRBJ1-6 NA TRBV14 CASSQQGRGSPLHF TGTGCCAGCAGCCAACAGGGGAGAGGTTCACCCCTCCACTTT
NA TRBJ1-2 TRBD1 TRBV7-2 CASSLERTGSGGYTF TGTGCCAGCAGCTTAGAGAGGACAGGGTCTGGAGGCTACACCTTC
NA TRBJ2-4 TRBD2 TRBV11-2 CASSISLGGSIQYF TGTGCCAGCTCTATATCCCTGGGGGGGAGCATTCAGTACTTC
NA TRBJ2-7 TRBD1 TRBV7-2 CASSWDFGQGLSYEQYF TGTGCCAGCAGCTGGGATTTCGGACAGGGATTATCCTACGAGCAGTACTTC